The 21 T cell receptor beta chains presented below share a single source sample, sequenced in a study of shared clonotypes between healthy human individuals. Terminally differentiated effector memory CD45RA+ cells were left out of the naive CD8 fraction, which was CD45RO-negative and positively selected for CCR7. Only in-frame clones appear in the TCRdb table, and some are missing; sequencing was by immunoSEQ multiplex PCR. The sample includes some 2,100,000 clones, about 92% seen only once; the top ten take 1.5% to 2%. The specimen was naive CD8+ T cells from PBMCs. The receptors come from a young man in good health. Some clones in this sample may be carry-over from other donors' samples.

This chain links TRBV19 with TRBJ1-5, with TRBD1 as a possible D gene (5 bases). The CDR3 is made up of 16 amino acids. V shed 3 bases and J shed 0 bases, with 12 bases lying between them. Germline V gene sequence: CDR1 LNHDA, CDR2 SQIVND (reference sequence). The CDR3 coding sequence is TGTGCCAGTAGTATCTTTGGGGCAGGTAGCAATCAGCCCCAGCATTTT. It translates to CASSIFGAGSNQPQHF. The full variable domain, rest sourced from reference TRBV19 and TRBJ1-5, is DGGITQSPKYLFRKEGQNVTLSCEQNLNHDAMYWYRQDPGQGLRLIYYSQIVNDFQKGDIAEGYSVSREKKESFPLTVTSAQKNPTAFYLCASSIFGAGSNQPQHFGDGTRLSIL.

The chain has TRBV2 and TRBJ1-4; possible D gene TRBD1, 6 bases. V was pared by 6 bases and J by 3 bases, with 17 bases between. Germline V CDR1 and CDR2: SNHLY, FYNNEI. The CDR3 extends over 16 amino acids. CDR3 in amino acids: CASRKNREWANEKLFF. The CDR3 nucleotides are TGTGCCAGCAGGAAAAACAGGGAGTGGGCTAATGAAAAACTGTTTTTT.

In regard to this clone: Other DNA variants within this sample encode the same CDR3. V and J are TRBV7-9 and TRBJ2-3; D remains ambiguous. V lost 5 bases, J lost 3 bases, and 3 bases lay in between. Germline loops: CDR1 SEHNR, CDR2 FQNEAQ (reference sequence). This CDR3 region has 11 residues. CDR3 sequence reads: CASSTTDTQYF. The CDR3 DNA is TGTGCCAGCAGCACAACAGATACGCAGTATTTT.

This chain links TRBV19 with TRBJ2-7, with TRBD1 matching 10 bases. V dropped 6 bases and J dropped 2; count of bases not matched to a gene: 7. The CDR3 has 15 residues. The germline gives CDR1 LNHDA, CDR2 SQIVND (reference sequence). The CDR3 DNA reads TGTGCCAGTAGCGTAGGGACAGGGGAGACCTACGAGCAGTACTTC. It specifies CASSVGTGETYEQYF.

Notes on this clone: The sample has other DNA sequences that encode this CDR3 too. This chain connects TRBV29-1 to TRBJ2-1, with 12 positions matching TRBD2. V lost 5 bases and J lost 4; bases outside the gene matches: 3. The CDR3 totals 14 residues. Per germline, CDR1 SQVTM and CDR2 ANQGSEA. The CDR3 coding sequence is TGCAGCGTTCTAGCGGGAGGGCCATACAATGAGCAGTTCTTC. This encodes CSVLAGGPYNEQFF.

This rearrangement joins TRBV28 to TRBJ2-7, with 8 bases fitting TRBD2. V dropped 5 bases and J dropped 5; count of bases not matched to a gene: 11. The CDR3 loop spans 15 amino acids. CDR1 is MDHEN, CDR2 SYDVKM, per germline. The CDR3: CASSLPGGEVDEQYF. The CDR3 DNA sequence: TGTGCCAGCAGTCTCCCCGGGGGGGAAGTAGACGAGCAGTACTTC.

The V gene is TRBV9, the J gene TRBJ2-1; 10 nucleotides align to TRBD2. Trimming removed 3 bases from V and 5 bases from J; junction bases left unmatched: 5. There are 15 residues in the CDR3. Germline V gene data show CDR1 as SGDLS and CDR2 as YYNGEE. The CDR3 bases are TGTGCCAGCAGCGACCAGGGACTAGCGCACAATGAGCAGTTCTTC. Its protein is CASSDQGLAHNEQFF.

The DNA of the CDR3 is TGTGCCAGCAGCTTAGGGCATAGGAACACTGAAGCTTTCTTT. Translation: CASSLGHRNTEAFF. V is TRBV11-1 and J is TRBJ1-1, with unresolved D. Trimming shortened V by 1 base and J by 1 base, and 7 bases separated the two germline ends. Germline assignment: CDR1 SGHAT and CDR2 FQDESV (reference sequence). The CDR3 runs to 14 residues.

Comments on this clone: Other DNA sequences in this specimen translate into the identical CDR3. The rearrangement uses TRBV13 and TRBJ2-3; D is uncertain. In germline, CDR1 is PRHDT, CDR2 FYEKMQ (reference sequence). V dropped 5 bases and J dropped 1 base, with 4 bases sitting between them. The CDR3 is 12 amino acids. The CDR3 region is CASSARTDTQYF. DNA of the CDR3: TGTGCCAGCAGCGCCCGCACAGATACGCAGTATTTT.

The rearrangement joins TRBV6-5 to TRBJ2-1, with 7 nucleotides matching TRBD1. The germline gives CDR1 MNHEY, CDR2 SVGAGI. V gave up 5 bases and J gave up 5 bases; unmatched junction bases: 6. The length of the CDR3 is 14 residues. The CDR3 sequence: CASSRWDRNNEQFF. CDR3 DNA: TGTGCCAGCAGTAGGTGGGACAGAAACAATGAGCAGTTCTTC.

This clone was seen only once. The chain joins TRBV5-6 to TRBJ1-4; the match to TRBD1 covers 11 bases. From germline, CDR1 is SGHDT and CDR2 YYEEEE. The CDR3 is 15 residues long. The V gene end was trimmed by 4 bases and the J gene end by 7 bases; junction bases not matched to a gene: 6. CDR3 coding DNA: TGTGCCAGCAGCACAGGACAGGGGGCGAGTGAAAAACTGTTTTTT. Its translation: CASSTGQGASEKLFF.

The V gene is TRBV27, the J gene TRBJ2-7; 9 bases line up with TRBD2. The CDR3 loop spans 15 amino acids. Germline V gene lookup returns CDR1 MNHEY and CDR2 SMNVEV (reference sequence). The trim removed 5 bases at V and 5 bases at J, leaving 10 bases unmatched. Here the CDR3 DNA reads TGTGCCAGCAGTCCCGAAGCGGGAGGTTTCAACGAGCAGTACTTC. Translating gives CASSPEAGGFNEQYF.

This rearrangement joins TRBV13 to TRBJ2-1; 12 bases fit TRBD2. V was pared by 2 bases and J by 8 bases, with 7 bases of the junction left unmatched. The CDR3 is 16 residues long. Germline CDR1 reads PRHDT; CDR2 reads FYEKMQ (reference sequence). The CDR3 bases are TGTGCCAGCAGCTTAAGGGCTAGCGGGAGGGCCCATGAGCAGTTCTTC. This gives the protein CASSLRASGRAHEQFF.

The chain's CDR3 is CASSLRLAGVQTDTQYF. DNA for the CDR3: TGTGCCAGCAGTCTTCGACTAGCGGGAGTACAGACAGATACGCAGTATTTT. The chain employs TRBV27 and TRBJ2-3; 12 bases are a match to TRBD2. The V gene's germline CDR1 is MNHEY and CDR2 SMNVEV (reference sequence). Trimming removed 5 bases from V and 3 bases from J; junction bases left unmatched: 9. This CDR3 spans 17 amino acids.

The V call is TRBV13, the J call TRBJ2-7; 14 bases are a match to TRBD2. The CDR3 extends over 15 amino acids. The V and J ends lost 4 bases and 6 bases, in that order; junction bases with no gene match: 5. Germline V gives CDR1 PRHDT, CDR2 FYEKMQ (reference sequence). The chain's CDR3 is CASSSGTSGRVEQYF. CDR3 in DNA: TGTGCCAGCAGCTCTGGGACTAGCGGGAGAGTCGAGCAGTACTTC.

Concerning this clone: Lacking the conserved final phenylalanine or tryptophan, this CDR3 likely reflects a read error. The limits of the CDR3 on the DNA are not certain, so only TCRdb's listed CDR3 is given. This rearrangement joins TRBV30 to TRBJ2-6; TRBD1, as called in the table, went unchecked against the DNA. CDR1 and CDR2 (germline): GTSNPN, SVGIG (reference sequence). From its first to its last residue, the CDR3 has 12 amino acids. The CDR3 sequence: CAWSVGTAVTFA.

This chain uses TRBV6-6 with TRBJ1-2; possible D gene TRBD1, 6 bases. This CDR3 has 14 amino acids. With 1 base removed from V and 3 bases from J, the gap between germline ends came to 9 bases. Germline V gene lookup returns CDR1 MNHNY and CDR2 SVGAGI (reference sequence). The CDR3, as DNA: TGTGCCAGCAGTTACTTGGGGGGCGACTATGGCTACACCTTC. It yields the protein CASSYLGGDYGYTF.

This chain joins TRBV7-9 and TRBJ2-5, with 8 nucleotides matching TRBD2. Germline V gene sequence: CDR1 SEHNR, CDR2 FQNEAQ (reference sequence). The CDR3 is made up of 16 amino acids. V lost 0 bases, J lost 2 bases, and 5 bases stayed unmatched. For the CDR3, the DNA is TGTGCCAGCAGCTTAGCGACGGGAGGGGGACAAGAGACCCAGTACTTC. Translation gives CASSLATGGGQETQYF.

The chain carries TRBV27 and TRBJ1-2; no firm D call. Trimming left V 0 bases short and J 1 base short, with 9 bases between. Germline V gene data show CDR1 as MNHEY and CDR2 as SMNVEV (reference sequence). The CDR3 has 15 amino acids. CDR3: CASSLSVWGNYGYTF. DNA of the CDR3: TGTGCCAGCAGTTTATCGGTCTGGGGTAACTATGGCTACACCTTC.

The chain has TRBV27 and TRBJ1-5, with 10 positions matching TRBD1. The CDR3 is 17 amino acids. Trimming took 5 bases from V and 7 from J; bases not matched to a gene: 14. Germline CDR1 is MNHEY and CDR2 is SMNVEV (reference sequence). CDR3 in DNA: TGTGCCAGCAGTCCATATGCCGGGACAGGGGTAAAGCAGCCCCAGCATTTT. Amino acids: CASSPYAGTGVKQPQHF.

The chain couples TRBV5-6 to TRBJ2-7; D might be TRBD2 (6 bases). CDR3 length equals 14 residues. The V gene lost 0 bases and the J gene lost 4 bases, with 11 bases spanning the gap. Germline V CDR1 and CDR2: SGHDT, YYEEEE. For the CDR3, the DNA is TGTGCCAGCAGCTTGGGCGCGGCGGGGTACGAGCAGTACTTC. Translated, it gives CASSLGAAGYEQYF.